This T cell receptor (beta chain) was captured in a study of blood T cells in healthy people across ages (dated by TCRdb to the mid-2010s). For the study in its entirety: In model experiments, template switching captured roughly one uniquely barcoded TCR beta cDNA molecule for every two T cells. To avoid experimental bias, donors of different ages were randomly spread across the sequencing lanes. The donors were split into four age groups: young (average 16 years), middle-aged (over 35), aged (approximately 60) and long-lived (over 75). The study analyzed two additional independent replicas of 1 million unique cDNA reads from the same blood draw for two donors, one aged 18 to 29 and one aged 80 or older. Using deep sequencing normalized with unique cDNA molecular identifiers, the study measured how TCR beta repertoire diversity changes with age. What the research found in general, with its limitations: Compared with the aged group, the long-lived group had more naive CD4+ T cells, fewer expanded clones and increased TCR diversity, a pattern suggesting age selection. Conclusive comparison of naive and antigen-experienced compartments was prevented by the profiling of bulk unsorted PBMCs. A strong correlation was found between observed TCR beta diversity and the percentage of naive T cells measured by flow cytometry. Because the CMV infection status of the donors was unknown, age-related changes in expanded clonotypes may potentially have been confounded. As age increased, observed TCR beta diversity per million T cells dropped in a roughly linear way, and a significant reduction was already evident by age 40. Estimates of total diversity based on one million sequenced T cells were considered lower bounds and underestimates.

In the germline V gene, CDR1 corresponds to MGHRA and CDR2 to YSYEKL. The CDR3 holds 18 amino acids from the cysteine to the phenylalanine. CDR3 DNA is the only sequence kept; it has 54 bases, read in frame from the first base. V trim: 3 bases; J trim: 13 bases; unmatched bases: 26. The donors were 40 or so Caucasian individuals from Russia, aged roughly 6 to 95 years, who were systemically healthy. Approximately 9.3 milliliters of peripheral blood were drawn from each donor into EDTA-treated Vacutainer tubes. Ficoll-Paque density-gradient centrifugation was used to isolate PBMCs, with at least 6.5 million per sample. Trizol reagent was used to extract total RNA from PBMCs, with at least 6 micrograms per sample. Naive CD45RAhigh/CD27high T cell percentages were measured by flow cytometry on a PBMC aliquot from every donor. In regard to this clonotype: Which antigen it targets is not known. Base qualities were left out, and no much larger clone turns up one base away.

The library was built by means of 5' RACE. Sequencing was performed on an Illumina HiSeq 2500. A second PCR of roughly 7 to 11 cycles was run with a J-beta primer mix and a sample-barcoded 5' primer. A template-switch 5' adaptor carrying 12 random nucleotides introduced a unique molecular identifier onto each TCR beta cDNA molecule. At least 2.5 million CDR3-containing paired-end reads were obtained from each sample. The Mint cDNA synthesis kit, primed by a TRBC-specific oligonucleotide, was used to synthesize first-strand cDNA from all RNA. After uracil-DNA glycosylase treatment, a first 18-cycle PCR used universal primers M1SS and BC2_uni_R on all cDNA. In the original analysis: Each sample was normalized by randomly selecting 1 million high-quality reads, each carrying a distinct molecular identifier. Instead of being binned into consensus sequences, reads that shared molecular identifiers were thrown out. CDR3 identification, clonotype clustering and error correction used MiTCR with a Q25 quality threshold and the strictest error-elimination algorithm. Lower-bound total TCR beta diversity was estimated with a nonparametric unseen species model using Euler transformation. TCRdb reanalyzed the raw reads on its own, using fastp at Q25 for trimming and MiXCR for clone calling, and kept in-frame beta chains. Entries that share a CDR3 protein sequence are merged under the most common genes and DNA. It is TCRdb's table, rather than the study itself, that gives the V and J calls and clone size. A total of over a million distinct CDR3 sequences appear in this sample, about 42% of them only once. The ten largest clonotypes hold about 3.8% of the sample.

Sequencing was performed on blood. The chain employs TRBV4-1 and TRBJ1-1, with 7 junctional bases fitting TRBD1. This TCR derives from a woman younger than 35 in good health. The nucleotide sequence reads TGCGCCAGCAGCCAGCCCCGGGACAGTTTAAAATCGTTAGTAGACGTTTTCTTT. Its product reads: CASSQPRDSLKSLVDVFF.